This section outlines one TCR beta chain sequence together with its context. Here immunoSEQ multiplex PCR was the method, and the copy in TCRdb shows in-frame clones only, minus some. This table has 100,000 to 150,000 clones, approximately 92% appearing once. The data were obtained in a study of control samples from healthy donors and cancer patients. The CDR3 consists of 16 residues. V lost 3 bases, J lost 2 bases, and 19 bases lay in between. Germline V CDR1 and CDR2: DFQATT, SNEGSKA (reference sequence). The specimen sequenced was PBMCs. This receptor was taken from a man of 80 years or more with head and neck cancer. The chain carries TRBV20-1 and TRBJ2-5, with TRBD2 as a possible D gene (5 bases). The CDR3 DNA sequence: TGCAGTGCTAGTGGCAGATGGAGCGGAACACAAGAGACCCAGTACTTC. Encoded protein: CSASGRWSGTQETQYF.